The sequence of this T cell receptor (beta chain) was determined in a study of Graves' ophthalmopathy and Graves' hyperthyroidism. Study observations and caveats: Ophthalmopathy and stable hyperthyroidism were discriminated by a 13-signature model, with approximately 88% sensitivity and nearly 84% specificity.

RNA served as the template for amplifying TCR beta CDR3 regions. HTBI-primed first-round RT-PCR preceded second-round multiplex PCR. One entry per CDR3 protein results from TCRdb running MiXCR on the multiplex PCR reads. This sample carries about 210,000 distinct CDR3 sequences, just under 30% of them seen once, and the ten largest clones take approximately 9%. This CDR3 has 16 residues. V was pared by 4 bases and J by 2 bases, with 17 bases between. Germline-derived CDR1 and CDR2 are MGHDK and SYGVNS. Patients were left out if they had other autoimmune diseases, uncontrolled infections, pregnancy or lactation. Symptoms, serum thyroxine and TRAb, thyroid ultrasound, and orbital computed tomography formed the diagnostic basis. As the starting material, roughly 9.7 ml of fresh peripheral blood yielded the PBMCs. This clonotype was counted at least ten times. The antigen is unknown.

This chain connects TRBV25-1 to TRBJ1-2; D might be TRBD1 (5 bases). This TCR was recovered from a man aged 50-59 years with Graves' ophthalmopathy. The sample taken for sequencing was peripheral blood. CDR3 loop: CASSARRGARNYGYTF. CDR3 bases: TGTGCCAGCAGTGCCCGGAGAGGGGCTCGAAACTATGGCTACACCTTC.